These 9 T cell receptor beta chains were sequenced from one sample in a study of shared clonotypes between healthy human individuals. Generated by immunoSEQ multiplex PCR, the TCRdb table keeps only in-frame clones and is missing some. This table has approximately 120,000 clones, roughly 70% appearing once. The sequencing input was memory CD8+ T cells sorted from blood. As to subset: CD45RO+ cells pooled with CCR7-negative TemRA cells. These receptor sequences come from a woman aged 25-40 years in good health.

The rearrangement joins TRBV25-1 to TRBJ1-2, with TRBD1 identical over 10 bases. From germline, CDR1 is MGHDK and CDR2 SYGVNS. The CDR3 is made up of 17 amino acids. V dropped 3 bases and J dropped 2; count of bases not matched to a gene: 9. CDR3 amino acids: CASSDLGDRGVNYGYTF. The CDR3 DNA reads as TGTGCCAGCAGTGACCTCGGGGACAGGGGTGTCAACTATGGCTACACCTTC.

This chain connects TRBV29-1 to TRBJ2-5, with 9 bases lining up with TRBD1. The CDR3 spans 13 residues. The J segment lost 5 bases and the V segment lost 7 bases, leaving 8 bases of the junction unmatched. Germline CDR1 and CDR2: SQVTM and ANQGSEA. The DNA for the CDR3 is TGCAGCGGGGGGAAGGACAGGGGTGAGACCCAGTACTTC. This translates into CSGGKDRGETQYF.

The CDR3, as DNA: TGTGCCAGCAGCCGTTTGAGGCCAAGCTCCTACGAGCAGTACTTC. It encodes CASSRLRPSSYEQYF. This chain links TRBV7-9 with TRBJ2-7; D unresolved. The germline V gene encodes CDR1 SEHNR and CDR2 FQNEAQ (reference sequence). The CDR3 is 15 amino acids. Trimming removed 5 bases at V and 0 bases at J, with 14 bases between. The full variable domain, with the rest looked up from reference TRBV7-9 and TRBJ2-7, is DTGVSQNPRHKITKRGQNVTFRCDPISEHNRLYWYRQTLGQGPEFLTYFQNEAQLEKSRLLSDRFSAERPKGSFSTLEIQRTEQGDSAMYLCASSRLRPSSYEQYFGPGTRLTVT.

The rearrangement links TRBV30 to TRBJ2-7, with TRBD2 matching 9 bases. V was pared by 0 bases and J by 9 bases, with 9 bases of the junction left unmatched. The CDR3 runs to 14 residues. CDR1 GTSNPN and CDR2 SVGIG come from the germline V gene (reference sequence). The DNA for the CDR3 is TGTGCCTGGAGTGTAGCACTAGCGGGTGCGGCGCAGTACTTC. Translation: CAWSVALAGAAQYF.

This sequence joins TRBV9 and TRBJ2-1; TRBD2 matches 7 bases. The J segment lost 0 bases and the V segment lost 3 bases, leaving 6 bases of the junction unmatched. The CDR3 length is 16 residues. CDR1 SGDLS and CDR2 YYNGEE come from the germline V gene. DNA for the CDR3: TGTGCCAGCAGCGGAGAGGGCGGGGGCTCCTACAATGAGCAGTTCTTC. This encodes CASSGEGGGSYNEQFF.

This clone was observed a few times. The chain joins TRBV13 to TRBJ2-5, with 7 bases identical to TRBD1. The DNA end favors TRBJ2-7, so the J call may be wrong. Germline V gene sequence: CDR1 PRHDT, CDR2 FYEKMQ (reference sequence). This CDR3 spans 14 amino acids. CDR3 coding DNA: TGTGCCAGCAGCTTGACAGGGAAGTCCTACGAGCAGTACTTC. Translated: CASSLTGKSYEQYF.

The chain has TRBV2 and TRBJ1-5; 7 bases are shared with TRBD1. CDR3 size: 14 residues. With V trimmed by 3 bases and J by 8 bases, 7 bases remained unmatched. The germline V gene has CDR1 SNHLY and CDR2 FYNNEI. In DNA form, the CDR3 reads TGTGCCAGCAGTGAGAGACAGGGTCGCGAGCCCCAGCATTTT. Its translation is CASSERQGREPQHF. Filled out from reference TRBV2 and TRBJ1-5, the complete variable domain reads EPEVTQTPSHQVTQMGQEVILRCVPISNHLYFYWYRQILGQKVEFLVSFYNNEISEKSEIFDDQFSVERPDGSNFTLKIRSTKLEDSAMYFCASSERQGREPQHFGDGTRLSIL.

In this sample, this clone turned up once. The rearrangement uses TRBV29-1 and TRBJ2-2, with D tentatively TRBD1 (6 bases). Germline CDR1 and CDR2: SQVTM and ANQGSEA. The V end lost 4 bases, the J end lost 2 bases, and 11 bases lay between the germline ends. This CDR3 spans 14 amino acids. The DNA of the CDR3 is TGCAGCGTTGTTGGGACACATAACACCGGGGAGCTGTTTTTT. It translates to CSVVGTHNTGELFF.

This clone came up a few times. The chain uses TRBV27 and TRBJ2-6; D is ambiguous. In germline, CDR1 is MNHEY, CDR2 SMNVEV (reference sequence). The CDR3 contains 14 residues. The germline V and J ends were trimmed by 7 bases and 0 bases, with 7 bases remaining between them. CDR3 in DNA: TGTGCCAGCAACGTGCACTCTGGGGCCAACGTCCTGACTTTC. As protein: CASNVHSGANVLTF.